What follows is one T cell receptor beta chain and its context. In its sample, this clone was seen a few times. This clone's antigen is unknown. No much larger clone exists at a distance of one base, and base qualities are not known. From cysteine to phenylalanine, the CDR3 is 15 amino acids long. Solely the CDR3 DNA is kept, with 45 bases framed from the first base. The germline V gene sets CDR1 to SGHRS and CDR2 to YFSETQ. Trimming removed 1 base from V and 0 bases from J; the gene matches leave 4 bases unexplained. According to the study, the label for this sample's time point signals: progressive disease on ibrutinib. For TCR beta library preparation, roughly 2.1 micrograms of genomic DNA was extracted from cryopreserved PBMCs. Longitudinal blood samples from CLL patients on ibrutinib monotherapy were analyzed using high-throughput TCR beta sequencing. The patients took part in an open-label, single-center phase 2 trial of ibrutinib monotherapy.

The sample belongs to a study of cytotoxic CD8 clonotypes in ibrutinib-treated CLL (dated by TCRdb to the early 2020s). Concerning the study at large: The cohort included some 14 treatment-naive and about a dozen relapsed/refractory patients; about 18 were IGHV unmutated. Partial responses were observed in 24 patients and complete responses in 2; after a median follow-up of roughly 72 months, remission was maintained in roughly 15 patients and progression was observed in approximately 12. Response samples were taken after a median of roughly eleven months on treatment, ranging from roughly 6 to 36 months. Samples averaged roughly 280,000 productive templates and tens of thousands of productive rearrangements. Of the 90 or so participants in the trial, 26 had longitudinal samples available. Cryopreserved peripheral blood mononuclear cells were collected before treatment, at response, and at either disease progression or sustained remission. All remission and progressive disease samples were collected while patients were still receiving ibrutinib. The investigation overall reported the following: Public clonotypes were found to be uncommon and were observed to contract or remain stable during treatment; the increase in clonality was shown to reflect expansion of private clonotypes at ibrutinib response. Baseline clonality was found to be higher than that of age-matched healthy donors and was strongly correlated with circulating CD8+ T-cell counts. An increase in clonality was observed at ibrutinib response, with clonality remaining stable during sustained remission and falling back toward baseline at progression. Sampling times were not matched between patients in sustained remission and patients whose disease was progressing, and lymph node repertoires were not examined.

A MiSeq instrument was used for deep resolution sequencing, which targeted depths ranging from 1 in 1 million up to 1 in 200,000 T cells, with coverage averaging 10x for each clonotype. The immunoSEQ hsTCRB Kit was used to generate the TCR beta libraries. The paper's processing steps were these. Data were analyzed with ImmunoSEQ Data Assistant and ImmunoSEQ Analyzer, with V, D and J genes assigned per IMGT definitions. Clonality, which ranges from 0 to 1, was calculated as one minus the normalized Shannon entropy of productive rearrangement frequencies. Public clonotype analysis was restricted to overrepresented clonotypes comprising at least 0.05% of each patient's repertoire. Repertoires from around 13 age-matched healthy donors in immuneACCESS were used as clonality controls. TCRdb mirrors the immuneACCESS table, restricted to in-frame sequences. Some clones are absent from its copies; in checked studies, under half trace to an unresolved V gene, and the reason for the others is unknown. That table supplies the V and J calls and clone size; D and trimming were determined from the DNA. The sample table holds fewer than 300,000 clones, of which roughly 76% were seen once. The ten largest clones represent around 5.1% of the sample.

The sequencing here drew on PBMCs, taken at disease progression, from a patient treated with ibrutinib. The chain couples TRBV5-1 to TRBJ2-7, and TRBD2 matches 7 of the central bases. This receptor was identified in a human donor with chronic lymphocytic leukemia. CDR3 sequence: CASSLIGGSSYEQYF. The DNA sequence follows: TGCGCCAGCAGCTTGATAGGCGGGAGCTCCTACGAGCAGTACTTC.